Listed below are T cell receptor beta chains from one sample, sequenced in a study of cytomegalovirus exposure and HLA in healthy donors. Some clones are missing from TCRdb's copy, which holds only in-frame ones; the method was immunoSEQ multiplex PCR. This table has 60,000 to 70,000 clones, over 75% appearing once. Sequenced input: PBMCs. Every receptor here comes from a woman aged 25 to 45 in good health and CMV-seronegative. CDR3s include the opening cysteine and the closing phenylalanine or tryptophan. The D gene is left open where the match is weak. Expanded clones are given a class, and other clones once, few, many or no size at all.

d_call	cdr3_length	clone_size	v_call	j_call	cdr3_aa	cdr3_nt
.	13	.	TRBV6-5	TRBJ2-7	CASSSRVTYEQYF	TGTGCCAGCAGTTCACGGGTCACCTACGAGCAGTACTTC
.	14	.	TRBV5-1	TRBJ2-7	CASSLEAGIDEQYF	TGCGCCAGCAGCTTGGAGGCAGGGATCGACGAGCAGTACTTC
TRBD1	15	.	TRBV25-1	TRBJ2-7	CASSEKGAGRYEQYF	TGTGCCAGCAGTGAAAAGGGGGCCGGGCGATACGAGCAGTACTTC
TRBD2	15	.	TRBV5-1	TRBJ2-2	CASSTLLAGGGELFF	TGCGCCAGCAGCACTCTACTAGCGGGTGGCGGGGAGCTGTTTTTT
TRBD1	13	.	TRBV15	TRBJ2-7	CATSIDQGDEQYF	TGTGCCACCAGCATCGATCAGGGGGACGAGCAGTACTTC
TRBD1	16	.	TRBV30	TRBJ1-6	CAWSGQKDRYNSPLHF	TGTGCCTGGAGTGGCCAAAAGGACAGGTATAATTCACCCCTCCACTTT
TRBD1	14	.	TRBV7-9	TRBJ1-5	CASSLGQGSQPQHF	TGTGCCAGCAGCTTAGGACAGGGCAGTCAGCCCCAGCATTTT
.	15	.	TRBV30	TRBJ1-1	CAWSVLGQGNTEAFF	TGTGCCTGGAGTGTACTTGGGCAGGGGAACACTGAAGCTTTCTTT
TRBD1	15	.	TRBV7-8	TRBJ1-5	CASSPGTGRNQPQHF	TGTGCCAGCAGCCCCGGGACAGGGCGCAATCAGCCCCAGCATTTT
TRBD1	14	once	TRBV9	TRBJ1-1	CASSITGGNTEAFF	TGTGCCAGCAGCATTACAGGGGGGAACACTGAAGCTTTCTTT
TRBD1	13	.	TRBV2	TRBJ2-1	CASSEGQGNEQFF	TGTGCCAGCAGTGAGGGACAGGGCAATGAGCAGTTCTTC
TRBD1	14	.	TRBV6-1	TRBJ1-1	CASSVRQGRGEAFF	TGTGCCAGCAGTGTTCGACAGGGGAGGGGTGAAGCTTTCTTT
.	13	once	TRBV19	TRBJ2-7	CASSITRNYEQYF	TGTGCCAGTAGTATAACCAGAAACTACGAGCAGTACTTC
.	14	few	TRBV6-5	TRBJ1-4	CASSRQSTNEKLFF	TGTGCCAGCAGTCGACAGTCAACTAATGAAAAACTGTTTTTT
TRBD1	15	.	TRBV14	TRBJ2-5	CASSILGQGSETQYF	TGTGCCAGCAGCATCCTTGGACAGGGGTCAGAGACCCAGTACTTC
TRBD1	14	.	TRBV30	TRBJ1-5	CAWRYGTGDQPQHF	TGTGCCTGGAGGTACGGGACAGGGGATCAGCCCCAGCATTTT
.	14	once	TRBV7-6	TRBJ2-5	CASSLGTIRETQYF	TGTGCCAGCAGCTTAGGTACAATCCGAGAGACCCAGTACTTC
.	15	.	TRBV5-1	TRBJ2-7	CASSLGGTVPYEQYF	TGCGCCAGCAGCTTAGGCGGGACGGTCCCCTACGAGCAGTACTTC
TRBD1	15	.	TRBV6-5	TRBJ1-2	CASSYPGQGAGGYTF	TGTGCCAGCAGTTACCCCGGACAGGGGGCCGGGGGCTACACCTTC
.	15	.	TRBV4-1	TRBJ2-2	CASSQGRVGTGELFF	TGCGCCAGCAGCCAAGGGAGGGTGGGTACCGGGGAGCTGTTTTTT
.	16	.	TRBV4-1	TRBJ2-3	CASSQAAASYTDTQYF	TGCGCCAGCAGCCAAGCAGCGGCTTCTTACACAGATACGCAGTATTTT
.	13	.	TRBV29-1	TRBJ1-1	CSVGRSMNTEAFF	TGCAGCGTCGGTCGATCCATGAACACTGAAGCTTTCTTT
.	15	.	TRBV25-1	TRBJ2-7	CASSEGRGQKHEQYF	TGTGCCAGCAGTGAGGGTAGGGGTCAGAAACACGAGCAGTACTTC
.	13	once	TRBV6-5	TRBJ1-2	CASSYTDSRGYTF	TGTGCCAGCAGTTACACGGACAGTCGGGGCTACACCTTC
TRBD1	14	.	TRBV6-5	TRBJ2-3	CASSYLEQGGKQYF	TGTGCCAGCAGTTACCTCGAACAGGGGGGAAAACAGTATTTT
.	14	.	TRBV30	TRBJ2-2	CAWSRQGRTGELFF	TGTGCCTGGAGTAGGCAGGGAAGAACCGGGGAGCTGTTTTTT
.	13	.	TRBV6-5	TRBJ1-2	CASSLQGNYGYTF	TGTGCCAGCAGTTTACAGGGTAACTATGGCTACACCTTC
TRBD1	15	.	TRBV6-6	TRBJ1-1	CASSHSGQRNTEAFF	TGTGCCAGCAGCCACTCGGGACAGAGGAACACTGAAGCTTTCTTT
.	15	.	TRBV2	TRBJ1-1	CASSEANRVLTEAFF	TGTGCCAGCAGTGAAGCTAATAGAGTTCTCACTGAAGCTTTCTTT
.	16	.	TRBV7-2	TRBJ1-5	CASSLGVGGGMQPQHF	TGTGCCAGCAGCTTGGGCGTCGGCGGGGGTATGCAGCCCCAGCATTTT
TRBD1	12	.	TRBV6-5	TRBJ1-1	CATRTGRTEAFF	TGTGCCACCCGGACAGGTCGGACTGAAGCTTTCTTT